The 16 T cell receptor beta chains given below trace back to one sample, sequenced in a study of control samples from healthy donors and cancer patients. The repertoire was sequenced with immunoSEQ multiplex PCR; TCRdb's copy has only in-frame clones and lacks some. In the table there are about 410,000 clones, 90% of which are singletons. The sequencing sample was made of PBMCs. The receptor source for this set is a man between 35 and 55 years old with head and neck cancer.

The chain joins TRBV5-1 to TRBJ1-1, with 7 positions matching TRBD1. Germline CDR1 and CDR2: SGHRS and YFSETQ. The ends lost 0 bases at V and 3 bases at J; junction bases unmatched: 5. This CDR3 has 15 residues. The CDR3: CASSLAPRGDTEAFF. As DNA, the CDR3 is TGCGCCAGCAGCTTGGCCCCCAGGGGGGACACTGAAGCTTTCTTT.

V and J are TRBV3-1 (or the pseudogene TRBV3-2) and TRBJ1-3; no reliable D call. V dropped 0 bases and J dropped 3 bases, with 9 bases sitting between them. The CDR3 length is 15 residues. In germline, CDR1 is LGHDT, CDR2 YNNKEL (reference sequence). The CDR3 loop reads CASSQDLVGGNTIYF. CDR3 in DNA: TGTGCCAGCAGCCAAGACTTGGTCGGTGGAAACACCATATATTTT.

J is TRBJ2-7 and V is TRBV5-1, with D unclear. Trimming removed 0 bases at V and 6 bases at J, with 13 bases between. This CDR3 comprises 14 residues. The germline CDR1 and CDR2 sequences are SGHRS and YFSETQ. This CDR3 is CASSLARQYGEQYF. The CDR3 region has the DNA TGCGCCAGCAGCTTGGCGCGTCAGTATGGCGAGCAGTACTTC.

This chain uses TRBV27 with TRBJ2-7; 11 bases map to TRBD2. The CDR3 is made up of 15 amino acids. Per germline, CDR1 MNHEY and CDR2 SMNVEV (reference sequence). The V segment lost 3 bases and the J segment 1 base; nucleotides outside the gene matches: 2. CDR3 sequence reads: CASSLGTSGSYEQYF. The CDR3 DNA is TGTGCCAGCAGTTTGGGGACTAGCGGTTCCTACGAGCAGTACTTC.

The V call is TRBV10-1, the J call TRBJ2-7; D may be TRBD2 (7 bases). The CDR3 extends over 13 amino acids. Germline loops: CDR1 WNHNN, CDR2 SYGVQD (reference sequence). Trimming took 4 bases from V and 6 from J, leaving 13 bases between them. The CDR3 nucleotides read TGCGCCAGCAGTGGGGCCGCGGGGGCCGAGCAGTACTTC. This codes for CASSGAAGAEQYF.

Concerning this clone: The junction and the germline gene differ at one end; a read error may be behind it. V and J are TRBV6-6 and TRBJ2-2; 10 bases are a match to TRBD2. This CDR3 has 20 residues. Germline-derived CDR1 and CDR2 are MNHNY and SVGAGI (reference sequence). CDR3 DNA sequence: TGTGCCCGCAGTCCGCGTGGGGGAAAAGCGGGGGGGCTCACCACCGGGGAGCTGTTTTTT. Translated: CARSPRGGKAGGLTTGELFF.

The table lists this clone with a count of one. This chain uses TRBV28 with TRBJ2-5; possibly TRBD1 or TRBD2 for D (5 bases each). Trimming cost V 5 bases and J 7 bases, with 23 bases left between them. Germline V lookup: CDR1 MDHEN, CDR2 SYDVKM. The CDR3 is 16 residues long. CDR3 DNA sequence: TGTGCCAGCAGTCCACTCCGGGACCGTCGCGGTGGGACCCAGTACTTC. Translating gives CASSPLRDRRGGTQYF.

The chain is built from TRBV24-1 and TRBJ1-3; no clear D gene. Trimming removed 3 bases at V and 2 bases at J, with 7 bases between. The CDR3 sequence is 14 residues long. The germline CDR1 and CDR2 sequences are KGHDR and SFDVKD. The CDR3 nucleotides are TGTGCCACCAGTGATCAGGAAACTGGAAACACCATATATTTT. Translated: CATSDQETGNTIYF.

The chain has TRBV19 and TRBJ2-6; tentatively, D is TRBD1 or TRBD2 (6 bases each). Germline CDR1 is LNHDA and CDR2 is SQIVND (reference sequence). With 2 bases removed from V and 0 bases from J, the gap between germline ends came to 23 bases. The CDR3 extends over 21 amino acids. For the CDR3, the DNA is TGTGCCAGTAGTATACCGGGGGAACAGGGATATATGACCTCTGGGGCCAACGTCCTGACTTTC. It translates to CASSIPGEQGYMTSGANVLTF. Complete variable domain (other parts from reference TRBV19 and TRBJ2-6): DGGITQSPKYLFRKEGQNVTLSCEQNLNHDAMYWYRQDPGQGLRLIYYSQIVNDFQKGDIAEGYSVSREKKESFPLTVTSAQKNPTAFYLCASSIPGEQGYMTSGANVLTFGAGSRLTVL.

This sequence joins TRBV12-3 or TRBV12-4 and TRBJ2-3; D is uncertain. The CDR3 sequence is 13 residues long. V was cut by 3 bases and J by 3 bases, with 7 bases left in between. The CDR3 nucleotides are TGTGCCAGCAGTTTTAGGCGGACAGATACGCAGTATTTT. As protein: CASSFRRTDTQYF.

The chain combines TRBV28 with TRBJ2-7; D remains unclear. The CDR3 covers 13 residues. Germline V lookup: CDR1 MDHEN, CDR2 SYDVKM. V was clipped by 8 bases and J by 2 bases, with 13 bases between them. In nucleotides, the CDR3 is TGTGCCAGCCAAAGGCCCGCTACCTACGAGCAGTACTTC. Translating it yields CASQRPATYEQYF.

The rearrangement uses TRBV6-5 and TRBJ1-1; D is unclear. Germline values: CDR1 MNHEY, CDR2 SVGAGI. The V end lost 3 bases, the J end lost 4 bases, and 12 bases lay between the germline ends. The CDR3 length is 14 residues. The CDR3 sequence is CASSYTRLGTEAFF. In nucleotides, the CDR3 is TGTGCCAGCAGTTATACCCGACTAGGCACTGAAGCTTTCTTT.

This clone came up a few times. This chain links TRBV20-1 with TRBJ1-2; D not certain. This CDR3 region has 11 residues. The V gene lost 5 bases and the J gene lost 5 bases, with 9 bases spanning the gap. Germline loops: CDR1 DFQATT, CDR2 SNEGSKA (reference sequence). CDR3 in amino acids: CSAADPYGYTF. For the CDR3, the DNA is TGCAGTGCTGCTGACCCGTATGGCTACACCTTC.

V is TRBV6-5 and J is TRBJ1-5; D remains unclear. Trimming pared 8 bases from V and 4 bases from J, leaving 12 bases between. This CDR3 has 13 residues. From germline, CDR1 is MNHEY and CDR2 SVGAGI. CDR3 nucleotides: TGTGCCAGCGGAGGGAGCACAAATCAGCCCCAGCATTTT. Encoded protein: CASGGSTNQPQHF.

This clone was observed a few times. The chain links TRBV6-5 to TRBJ2-7; the match to TRBD1 covers 8 bases. The CDR3 consists of 14 residues. Germline CDR1 reads MNHEY; CDR2 reads SVGAGI. Germline trimming cut 9 bases from V and 4 bases from J; bases unmatched to any gene: 11. This CDR3 is CASTNDRGNYEQYF. Written as DNA, the CDR3 is TGTGCCAGTACGAATGACAGGGGAAATTACGAGCAGTACTTC.

The V call is TRBV7-9, the J call TRBJ1-4; a weak D match, TRBD1 (5 bases). Germline lookup yields CDR1 SEHNR and CDR2 FQNEAQ (reference sequence). The CDR3 is 17 residues long. The ends were cut back, 3 bases at V and 8 bases at J, with 22 bases in the middle. The CDR3 loop reads CASSFRFRGGLQEKLFF. CDR3 bases: TGTGCCAGCAGCTTCCGTTTCCGCGGGGGGTTACAGGAAAAACTGTTTTTT.